The rows below give T cell receptor beta chains drawn from one sample of a study of blood T cell repertoires in COVID-19. Produced via immunoSEQ multiplex PCR; TCRdb's table is partial and in-frame only. The sample comprises roughly 220,000 clones, more than 70% of which are singletons, and around 4% rests with the top ten. The material sequenced was PBMCs or T cells enriched from blood (not recorded which). These receptors were collected from a man younger than 40 with acute COVID-19. CDR3s include the opening cysteine and the closing phenylalanine or tryptophan. The D gene is left open where the match is weak.

J gene: TRBJ1-6
V gene: TRBV6-4
D gene: TRBD1
CDR3 protein: CASLDRGGSPLHF

J gene: TRBJ2-2
V gene: TRBV9
D gene: TRBD2
CDR3 protein: CASSTRLAGLNTGELFF

J gene: TRBJ2-2
V gene: TRBV5-1
D gene: TRBD1
CDR3 protein: CASSPGQGTGELFF

J gene: TRBJ1-5
V gene: TRBV5-6
D gene: TRBD1
CDR3 protein: CASSTQGVSNQPQHF

J gene: TRBJ2-7
V gene: TRBV5-1
D gene: .
CDR3 protein: CASSLGGAQNEQYF

J gene: TRBJ1-1
V gene: TRBV12-3/TRBV12-4
D gene: .
CDR3 protein: CASSAGNTEAFF

J gene: TRBJ2-7
V gene: TRBV5-1
D gene: .
CDR3 protein: CASSFSGTYEQYF

J gene: TRBJ2-3
V gene: TRBV19
D gene: .
CDR3 protein: CASSIGAGGGDTQYF

J gene: TRBJ2-3
V gene: TRBV3-1/TRBV3-2
D gene: .
CDR3 protein: CASSQTTGLTDTQYF

J gene: TRBJ2-5
V gene: TRBV19
D gene: TRBD2
CDR3 protein: CASSRLADETQYF

J gene: TRBJ1-1
V gene: TRBV2
D gene: TRBD1
CDR3 protein: CASRKTGGDELNTEAFF

J gene: TRBJ2-3
V gene: TRBV7-3
D gene: .
CDR3 protein: CASSERRGAADTQYF